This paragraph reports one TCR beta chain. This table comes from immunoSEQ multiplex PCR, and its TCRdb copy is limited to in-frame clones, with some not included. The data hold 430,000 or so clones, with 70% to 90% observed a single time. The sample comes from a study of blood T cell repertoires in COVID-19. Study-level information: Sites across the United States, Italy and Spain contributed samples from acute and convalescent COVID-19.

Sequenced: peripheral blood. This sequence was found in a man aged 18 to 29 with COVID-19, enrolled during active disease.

CDR3 residues: CASSSRTSGSVGDGAYEQYF. The CDR3, as DNA: TGTGCCAGCAGCTCCCGGACTAGCGGGAGTGTGGGGGACGGGGCCTACGAGCAGTACTTC. The J gene is TRBJ2-7, the V gene TRBV5-4; TRBD2 matches at 13 bases. V shed 3 bases, J shed 2 bases, and the junction held 17 bases outside the gene matches. Germline CDR1 and CDR2: SGHNT and YYREEE (reference sequence). The CDR3 extends over 20 amino acids.